This T cell receptor (beta chain) is drawn from a study of identical twins. Healthy Caucasians, and only they, were the donors. Regarding this clonotype: Its target is not known.

Study-level points and caveats: Out-of-frame alpha sequences common to twins exhibited an excess of low generation probability. Fewer insertions characterized abundant cord blood beta clonotypes, whereas memory repertoires showed none.

Germline V gene lookup returns CDR1 SQVTM and CDR2 ANQGSEA. This CDR3 spans 13 amino acids. V lost 5 bases and J lost 4, with 14 bases in between. TCRdb reprocessed the 5' RACE reads with MiXCR, giving one entry per CDR3 protein. This table holds around 510,000 distinct CDR3 sequences, roughly an eighth found once. These data were also reused for a study on yellow fever vaccine responses in identical twins.

The sequence derives from a young woman in good health. Input material: CD4+ T cells sorted from blood. This chain joins TRBV29-1 and TRBJ1-2; a weak D match, TRBD1 (6 bases). The CDR3 sequence is CSVRSGAAYGYTF. The CDR3 DNA is TGCAGCGTTCGGTCGGGGGCTGCCTATGGCTACACCTTC.